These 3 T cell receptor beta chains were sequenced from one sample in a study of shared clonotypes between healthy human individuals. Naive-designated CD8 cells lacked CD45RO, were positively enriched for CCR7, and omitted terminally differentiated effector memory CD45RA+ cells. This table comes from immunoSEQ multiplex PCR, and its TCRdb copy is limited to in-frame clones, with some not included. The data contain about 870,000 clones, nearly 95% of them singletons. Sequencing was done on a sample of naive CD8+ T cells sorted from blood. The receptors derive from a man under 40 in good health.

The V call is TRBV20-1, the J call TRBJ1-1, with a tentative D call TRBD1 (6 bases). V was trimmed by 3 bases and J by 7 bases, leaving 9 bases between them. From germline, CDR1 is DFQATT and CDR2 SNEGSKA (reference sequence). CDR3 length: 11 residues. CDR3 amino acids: CSASGQLEAFF. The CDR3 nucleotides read TGCAGTGCTAGTGGACAGCTTGAAGCTTTCTTT.

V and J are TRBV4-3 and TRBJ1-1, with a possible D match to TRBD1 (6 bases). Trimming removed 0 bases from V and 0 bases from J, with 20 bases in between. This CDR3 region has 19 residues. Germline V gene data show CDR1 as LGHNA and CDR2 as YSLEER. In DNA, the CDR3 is TGCGCCAGCAGCCAAGATCACTTACAGGGAGTATTCATGAACACTGAAGCTTTCTTT. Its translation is CASSQDHLQGVFMNTEAFF.

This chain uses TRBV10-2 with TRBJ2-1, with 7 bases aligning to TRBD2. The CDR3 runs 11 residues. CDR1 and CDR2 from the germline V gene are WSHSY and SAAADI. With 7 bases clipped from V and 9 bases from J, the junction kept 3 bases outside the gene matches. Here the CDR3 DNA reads TGCGCCAGCAAACTAGCGAGTGAGCAGTTCTTC. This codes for CASKLASEQFF.